Following are 9 T cell receptor beta chains from one sample sequenced in a study of T cells after yellow fever vaccination. One entry per CDR3 protein results from TCRdb running MiXCR on the 5' RACE reads. The table includes some 320,000 distinct CDR3 sequences, over 8% detected once. The sequenced sample was PBMCs, obtained on the day of the first yellow fever vaccination. The origin of the receptors is a young man who received the YFV17D yellow fever vaccine.

The chain is built from TRBV19 and TRBJ2-6; D might be TRBD1 (5 bases). Germline assignment: CDR1 LNHDA and CDR2 SQIVND (reference sequence). The CDR3 totals 15 residues. With 6 bases removed from V and 4 bases from J, the gap between germline ends came to 13 bases. CDR3 nucleotides: TGTGCCAGTAGATCAGGGCTTGCCGGGGCCAACGTCCTGACTTTC. Translation gives CASRSGLAGANVLTF.

This clonotype was counted only a few times. This chain connects TRBV7-9 to TRBJ2-1; 8 nucleotides match TRBD1. The germline V gene encodes CDR1 SEHNR and CDR2 FQNEAQ (reference sequence). After removal of 2 bases from V and 6 bases from J, the junction contained 6 bases not matched to a gene. CDR3 size: 15 residues. DNA of the CDR3: TGTGCCAGCAGCTTATACAGGGGGATGACCAATGAGCAGTTCTTC. Its protein is CASSLYRGMTNEQFF. Based on the CDR3 plus reference TRBV7-9 and TRBJ2-1, the full variable domain is DTGVSQNPRHKITKRGQNVTFRCDPISEHNRLYWYRQTLGQGPEFLTYFQNEAQLEKSRLLSDRFSAERPKGSFSTLEIQRTEQGDSAMYLCASSLYRGMTNEQFFGPGTRLTVL.

This clonotype was counted a few times. This rearrangement joins TRBV9 to TRBJ2-5; tentatively, D is TRBD2 (5 bases). The CDR3 has 14 residues. Trimming removed 1 base from V and 1 base from J, with 8 bases in between. CDR1 is SGDLS, CDR2 YYNGEE, per germline. Here the CDR3 DNA reads TGTGCCAGCAGCGTACGGGGTCTCCAAGAGACCCAGTACTTC. It is translated as CASSVRGLQETQYF.

In this sample, this clonotype turned up a few times. The gene calls are TRBV7-8 and TRBJ2-3, with D tentatively TRBD2 (6 bases). CDR3 length equals 18 residues. The germline V gene encodes CDR1 SGHVS and CDR2 FQNEAQ. V was pared by 4 bases and J by 0 bases, with 20 bases between. The CDR3 nucleotides are TGTGCCAGCAGCTGGGGCAATATCGGAGGGGCTAGCACAGATACGCAGTATTTT. This sequence encodes CASSWGNIGGASTDTQYF.

This clonotype was found many times. The chain carries TRBV5-1 and TRBJ2-1; TRBD1 agrees at 10 bases. This CDR3 region has 18 residues. V trimming: 1 base; J trimming: 4 bases; junction bases outside the gene matches: 11. Per germline, CDR1 SGHRS and CDR2 YFSETQ. The CDR3 DNA reads as TGCGCCAGCAGCTTGCCCTTTGGGACAGGGGAAAGGTACAATGAGCAGTTCTTC. Amino acids: CASSLPFGTGERYNEQFF.

This clonotype was counted at least ten times. The J gene is TRBJ2-3, the V gene TRBV4-1; no clear D gene. Germline V gene lookup returns CDR1 MGHRA and CDR2 YSYEKL. Trimming removed 0 bases from V and 2 bases from J, with 9 bases in between. The CDR3 length is 15 residues. CDR3 residues: CASSQDGTATDTQYF. The CDR3, as DNA: TGCGCCAGCAGCCAAGATGGCACCGCCACAGATACGCAGTATTTT.

CDR3 nucleotide sequence: TGTGCCAGTAGTTCCAGAGTGGCAGGGGGCGACCAGCCCCAGCATTTT. Translation: CASSSRVAGGDQPQHF. The V and J genes are TRBV19 and TRBJ1-5; TRBD1 aligns across 8 bases. The CDR3 length is 16 residues. Germline CDR1 reads LNHDA; CDR2 reads SQIVND (reference sequence). After removal of 5 bases from V and 7 bases from J, the junction contained 13 bases not matched to a gene.

This clonotype was seen more than once but under ten times. The chain carries TRBV19 and TRBJ1-5; D unresolved. The CDR3 has 14 amino acids. V gave up 7 bases and J gave up 5 bases, with 15 bases separating them. From germline, CDR1 is LNHDA and CDR2 SQIVND (reference sequence). CDR3 in amino acids: CASNQWVGDQPQHF. The CDR3 nucleotides are TGTGCCAGTAACCAATGGGTAGGCGATCAGCCCCAGCATTTT.

The V gene is TRBV27, the J gene TRBJ1-2, with TRBD1 identical over 8 bases. Germline CDR1 MNHEY, CDR2 SMNVEV (reference sequence). With V trimmed by 9 bases and J by 4 bases, 13 bases remained unmatched. CDR3 length: 15 amino acids. The CDR3 region is CASRSPSGTGYGYTF. The CDR3 nucleotides are TGTGCCAGTAGGTCTCCCTCCGGGACAGGCTATGGCTACACCTTC.